This is a list of T cell receptor beta chains from one sample in a study of PD-1 blockade in classical Hodgkin lymphoma. Some clones are missing from TCRdb's copy, which holds only in-frame ones; the method was immunoSEQ multiplex PCR. This table has under 2,500 clones, just under 85% appearing once. Specimen: CD8+ T cells from blood, collected at baseline. Receptor source: a human donor with classical Hodgkin lymphoma. Both conserved end residues are part of each CDR3. Each record gives: J gene, clone size, D gene, V gene, CDR3 DNA, CDR3 protein. D genes are given only for firm matches. Part of the rows lack a size; the others show once, few, many or a class for expanded clones.

>TRBJ2-5|NA|NA|TRBV7-9
TGTGCCAGCAGCACCGTTCGACAAGAGACCCAGTACTTC
CASSTVRQETQYF
>TRBJ2-2|NA|NA|TRBV7-9
TGTGCCAGCAGCCCAGGGCGGGGCAGGGACATGAACACCGGGGAGCTGTTTTTT
CASSPGRGRDMNTGELFF
>TRBJ2-3|NA|TRBD1|TRBV13
TGTGCCAGCAGCCAGACAGGGAGCACAGATACGCAGTATTTT
CASSQTGSTDTQYF
>TRBJ1-2|NA|NA|TRBV4-1
TGCGCCAGCAGCGCCCGGGAGCCGTTCTATGGCTACACCTTC
CASSAREPFYGYTF
>TRBJ1-1|NA|NA|TRBV7-9
TGTGCCAGCAGCCAGACAACAGGGTACACTGAAGCTTTCTTT
CASSQTTGYTEAFF
>TRBJ2-6|NA|NA|TRBV7-2
TGTGCCAGCAGCCCCTGGGTGGCTGGGGCCAACGTCCTGACTTTC
CASSPWVAGANVLTF
>TRBJ1-1|few|NA|TRBV7-4
TGTGCCAGCAGCGCCCGGACTGAAGCTTTCTTT
CASSARTEAFF
>TRBJ2-2|NA|TRBD2|TRBV4-3
TGCGCCAGCAGCCCCGGACTAGCGGGACCGAACACCGGGGAGCTGTTTTTT
CASSPGLAGPNTGELFF
>TRBJ2-7|NA|NA|TRBV15
TGTGCCACCAGCAGAGATTATGATTGGGACGCCGCCTACGAGCAGTACTTC
CATSRDYDWDAAYEQYF
>TRBJ1-5|NA|NA|TRBV19
TGTGCCAGTAGTCTAAAGACAGCTAGCAATCAGCCCCAGCATTTT
CASSLKTASNQPQHF
>TRBJ2-1|NA|NA|TRBV27
TGTGCCAGCAGTTTAAGGGGGTTCTCCTACAATGAGCAGTTCTTC
CASSLRGFSYNEQFF
>TRBJ2-3|NA|NA|TRBV9
TGTGCCAGCAGCGATCCTGCCCGGGAGATGATGACAGATACGCAGTATTTT
CASSDPAREMMTDTQYF
>TRBJ1-1|NA|NA|TRBV21-1
TGTGCCAGCAGCAAAGGCGACAGGGAAATTGATGAAGCTTTCTTT
CASSKGDREIDEAFF
>TRBJ2-1|NA|NA|TRBV9
TGTGCCAGCAGCGTAGGCTCTAGCGATGCCTACAATGAGCAGTTCTTC
CASSVGSSDAYNEQFF
>TRBJ2-1|NA|NA|TRBV6-6
TGTGCCAGCAGTTACACGCGGGGTTACAATGAGCAGTTCTTC
CASSYTRGYNEQFF
>TRBJ2-7|NA|NA|TRBV12-1
TGTGCCAGCACCACCCTAAGCTCCTACGAGCAGTACTTC
CASTTLSSYEQYF
>TRBJ2-3|NA|TRBD1|TRBV28
TGTGCCAGCAGTTCATTGGACAGGGAAGAAAATACGCAGTATTTT
CASSSLDREENTQYF
>TRBJ2-7|NA|TRBD2|TRBV12-5
TGTGCTAGTGGTTTGACCCAGCGGGGTGCCTACGAGCAGTACTTC
CASGLTQRGAYEQYF
>TRBJ1-4|NA|TRBD1|TRBV7-9
TGTGCCAGCAGCCCTCGGGGACAGGGAAATGAAAAACTGTTTTTT
CASSPRGQGNEKLFF
>TRBJ1-5|NA|NA|TRBV4-3
TGCGCCAGCAGCCAAGAACAGAGCAATCAGCCCCAGCATTTT
CASSQEQSNQPQHF
>TRBJ2-7|NA|NA|TRBV27
TGTGCCAGCAGTTTAGGACTGCCGGGATACGAGCAGTACTTC
CASSLGLPGYEQYF
>TRBJ1-2|NA|NA|TRBV5-1
TGCGCCAGCAGCTTTAGATGGGGGAACTATGGCTACACCTTC
CASSFRWGNYGYTF
>TRBJ2-7|NA|NA|TRBV6-1
TGTGCCAGCAGTGAAGAAGGAATGTCGAACTACGAGCAGTACTTC
CASSEEGMSNYEQYF
>TRBJ1-2|NA|TRBD1|TRBV2
TGTGCCAGCAGCCAAACGCCGGGCCCGGACAGGGGGAACTCGTGGTCCAACTATGGCTACACCTTC
CASSQTPGPDRGNSWSNYGYTF
>TRBJ2-1|NA|TRBD2|TRBV29-1
TGCAGCGTCGAAGGGACTAGCGGGAGGTTGAATGAGCAGTTCTTC
CSVEGTSGRLNEQFF
>TRBJ1-1|NA|NA|TRBV5-1
TGCGCCAGCAGCCCGGATTTTGTAGAAGCTTTCTTT
CASSPDFVEAFF
>TRBJ2-2|NA|NA|TRBV9
TGTGCCAGCAGCGTAGAGGCAGGCGGGGACACCGGGGAGCTGTTTTTT
CASSVEAGGDTGELFF
>TRBJ1-5|once|NA|TRBV5-6
TGTGCCAGCAGCTTCAGGGGCAGCAATCAGCCCCAGCATTTT
CASSFRGSNQPQHF
>TRBJ2-7|NA|NA|TRBV9
TGTGCCAGCAGCGTGGGGAAGGAGTTCCCCTACGAGCAGTACTTC
CASSVGKEFPYEQYF
>TRBJ2-1|NA|NA|TRBV7-9
TGTGCCAGCAGCATAGAAGGGGCTCCCGATGAGCAGTTCTTC
CASSIEGAPDEQFF
>TRBJ1-2|NA|TRBD1|TRBV4-3
TGCGCCAGCAGCCAAGATGTTCCGGGACAGGGGGCGAGCTATGGCTACACCTTC
CASSQDVPGQGASYGYTF
>TRBJ2-7|NA|NA|TRBV7-9
TGTGCCAGCAGCTTAGGGACATACTCCTACGAGCAGTACTTC
CASSLGTYSYEQYF
>TRBJ1-5|NA|TRBD1|TRBV5-5
TGTGCCAGCAGCTTGGCAGGGGGTAATCAGCCCCAGCATTTT
CASSLAGGNQPQHF
>TRBJ1-1|NA|NA|TRBV15
TGTGCCACCAGCATCGGTTACACTGAAGCTTTCTTT
CATSIGYTEAFF
>TRBJ2-7|NA|TRBD2|TRBV7-3
TGTGCCAGCAGCTGGGTACTAGCGGGAGGGTCCTACGAGCAGTACTTC
CASSWVLAGGSYEQYF
>TRBJ2-1|NA|NA|TRBV4-1
TGCGCCAGCAGCCAGGAAACAGAAACCTACAATGAGCAGTTCTTC
CASSQETETYNEQFF
>TRBJ2-1|NA|NA|TRBV7-9
TGTGCCAGCAGCTTAGGAGCGGCGACGGGTGAGCAGTTCTTC
CASSLGAATGEQFF
>TRBJ1-2|NA|NA|TRBV6-6
TGTGCCAGCAGTTACACCTCAGGGGAAGGCTACACCTTC
CASSYTSGEGYTF
>TRBJ1-1|NA|NA|TRBV9
TGTGCCAGCAGCGTAGGGGGGGAAGTTACTTTTAACACTGAAGCTTTCTTT
CASSVGGEVTFNTEAFF
>TRBJ1-4|NA|TRBD1|TRBV28
TGTGCCAGCAACTCAAGGGGGCCTGAGGCTAATGAAAAACTGTTTTTT
CASNSRGPEANEKLFF
>TRBJ1-1|NA|TRBD1|TRBV12-5
TGTGCTAGTGGACCGGGAACAGGGGGTCTAGAAGCTTTCTTT
CASGPGTGGLEAFF
>TRBJ2-2|few|TRBD1|TRBV7-9
TGTGCCAGCAGCTTAGTAGGGGGCCCCACCGGGGAGCTGTTTTTT
CASSLVGGPTGELFF
>TRBJ2-1|NA|NA|TRBV19
TGTGCCAGTAGTACGCCCCTCGGGGCTGAGCAGTTCTTC
CASSTPLGAEQFF
>TRBJ1-1|NA|NA|TRBV27
TGTGCCAGCAGTTGGTGGCGGCCCTACCGTATCACGCCGAACACTGAAGCTTTCTTT
CASSWWRPYRITPNTEAFF
>TRBJ1-2|NA|NA|TRBV13
TGTGCCAGCAGCTTTTTGGGATCACATGGCTACACCTTC
CASSFLGSHGYTF
>TRBJ1-5|few|NA|TRBV7-9
TGTGCCAGCAGCTTAGGTCCGAGCCAGCCCCAGCATTTT
CASSLGPSQPQHF
>TRBJ2-7|few|NA|TRBV7-9
TGTGCCAGCAGCTTAGGGACAGTGATCTACGAGCAGTACTTC
CASSLGTVIYEQYF
>TRBJ2-5|NA|TRBD2|TRBV10-1
TGCGCCAGCAGAGCGGGAGGCTGCGAGACCCAGTACTTC
CASRAGGCETQYF
>TRBJ1-4|NA|NA|TRBV4-3
TGCGCCAGCAGCCAAGAATGGTCAGCGCTTAATGAAAAACTGTTTTTT
CASSQEWSALNEKLFF
>TRBJ1-6|NA|NA|TRBV7-2
TGTGCCAGCAGCTTAGGCAGCTTCTATAATTCACCCCTCCACTTT
CASSLGSFYNSPLHF
>TRBJ1-1|few|NA|TRBV15
TGTGCCACCAGCTCCGGGCTAGGAGCTTTCTTT
CATSSGLGAFF
>TRBJ2-1|NA|NA|TRBV11-2
TGTGCCAGCAGCTTAGTAGGTCTAGGGGCCAACAATGAGCAGTTCTTC
CASSLVGLGANNEQFF
>TRBJ2-7|NA|NA|TRBV19
TGTGCCAGTAGTACGGGGGTAAGCTCCTACGAGCAGTACTTC
CASSTGVSSYEQYF
>TRBJ2-3|NA|TRBD2|TRBV7-3
TGTGCCAGCAGCTTATGGCTAGCGGGAAGAGATACGCAGTATTTT
CASSLWLAGRDTQYF
>TRBJ2-7|NA|NA|TRBV30
TGTGCCTGGAGCTGGATAGGGGGTTACGAGCAGTACTTC
CAWSWIGGYEQYF
>TRBJ2-7|NA|NA|TRBV2
TGTGCCAGCAGTGGGAGGGGATACGAGCAGTACTTC
CASSGRGYEQYF
>TRBJ2-7|NA|TRBD1|TRBV9
TGTGCCAGCAGCCCAGGGGGCCCCTACGAGCAGTACTTC
CASSPGGPYEQYF